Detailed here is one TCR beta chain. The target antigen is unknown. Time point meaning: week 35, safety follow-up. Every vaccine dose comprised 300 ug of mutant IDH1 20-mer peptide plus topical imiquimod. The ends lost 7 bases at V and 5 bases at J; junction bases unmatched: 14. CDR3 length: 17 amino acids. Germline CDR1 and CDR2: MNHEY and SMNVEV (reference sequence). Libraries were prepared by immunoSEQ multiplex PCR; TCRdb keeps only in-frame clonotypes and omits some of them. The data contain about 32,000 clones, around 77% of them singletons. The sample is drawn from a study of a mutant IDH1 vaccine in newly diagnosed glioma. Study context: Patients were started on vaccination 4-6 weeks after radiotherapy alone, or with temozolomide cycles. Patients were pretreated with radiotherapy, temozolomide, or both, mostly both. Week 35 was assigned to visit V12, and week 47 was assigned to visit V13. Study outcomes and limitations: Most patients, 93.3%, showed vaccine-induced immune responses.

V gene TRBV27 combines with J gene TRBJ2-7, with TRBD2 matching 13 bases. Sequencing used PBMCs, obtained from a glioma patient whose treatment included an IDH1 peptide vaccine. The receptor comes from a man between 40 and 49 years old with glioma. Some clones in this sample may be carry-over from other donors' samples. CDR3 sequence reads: CASISILTSGGRNEQYF. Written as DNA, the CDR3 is TGTGCCAGCATTTCTATACTGACTAGCGGGGGGCGGAACGAGCAGTACTTC.